The entry below gives a single TCR beta chain sequence along with its context. Its antigen remains unidentified. The sample belongs to a study of cytomegalovirus exposure and HLA in healthy donors. Germline values: CDR1 SGHRS, CDR2 YFSETQ. The CDR3 loop spans 13 amino acids. V was cut by 3 bases and J by 6 bases, with 10 bases left in between. The PCR had 60 Vbeta and 13 Jbeta primers. The repertoire was sequenced with immunoSEQ multiplex PCR; TCRdb's copy has only in-frame clones and lacks some. Of around 140,000 clones listed, around 80% were seen once; the top ten hold roughly 3.2%. Study-wide findings and caveats: Diagnosis of cytomegalovirus status made by the classifier reportedly showed high specificity and sensitivity. It was in a later analysis that TCR association rates were seen to vary by HLA locus, highest for DRB1 and lowest for HLA-C.

The V gene is TRBV5-1, the J gene TRBJ2-1; possibly TRBD2 for D (6 bases). The clonotype was recovered from a man aged 18 to 29 in good health and CMV-seropositive. Sequencing used PBMCs. CDR3 sequence reads: CASSWDFSNEQFF. The CDR3 DNA is TGCGCCAGCAGCTGGGACTTCTCCAATGAGCAGTTCTTC.